The next 28 T cell receptor beta chains were all read from a single sample in a study of CD8 T cells in Susac syndrome. The RNA input was 0.5 to 1 ug, and it was reverse transcribed with random hexamers. TCRdb independently ran MiXCR on the immunoSEQ multiplex PCR reads; one entry per CDR3 protein. Of 84,000 or so distinct CDR3 sequences listed, around 96% are singletons. The sample taken for sequencing was CD8+ T cells from PBMCs. These receptors originate from a human donor with Susac syndrome.

The V gene is TRBV29-1, the J gene TRBJ2-1; a weak D match, TRBD2 (6 bases). Germline CDR1 reads SQVTM; CDR2 reads ANQGSEA. V was cut by 3 bases and J by 0 bases, with 15 bases left in between. This CDR3 spans 16 amino acids. CDR3 sequence: CSVDDHGRSSYNEQFF. The CDR3 nucleotides are TGCAGCGTTGATGATCACGGGAGAAGCTCCTACAATGAGCAGTTCTTC.

The CDR3 DNA reads as TGTGCCAGCTCAACAGACTCCCCCTGGTTGGGGCACGAGCAGTACTTC. This translates into CASSTDSPWLGHEQYF. The V and J genes are TRBV18 and TRBJ2-7, with D possibly being TRBD1 (5 bases). The ends were cut back, 5 bases at V and 5 bases at J, with 22 bases in the middle. Germline CDR1 is KGHSH and CDR2 is LQKENI. The CDR3 consists of 16 residues.

The gene calls are TRBV20-1 and TRBJ2-7; 12 positions agree with TRBD2. After removal of 0 bases from V and 4 bases from J, the junction contained 7 bases not matched to a gene. The CDR3 sequence is 16 residues long. Germline CDR1 reads DFQATT; CDR2 reads SNEGSKA (reference sequence). CDR3 residues: CSARDRTSGTFYEQYF. CDR3 DNA: TGCAGTGCTAGAGACCGGACTAGCGGGACCTTTTACGAGCAGTACTTC.

V is TRBV7-9 and J is TRBJ1-2, with D unresolved. V was pared by 1 base and J by 3 bases, with 6 bases between. The CDR3 length is 13 residues. Germline CDR1 reads SEHNR; CDR2 reads FQNEAQ (reference sequence). For the CDR3, the DNA is TGTGCCAGCAGCTTAGGTAGCGACTATGGCTACACCTTC. Translating it yields CASSLGSDYGYTF.

This clonotype was seen just once. The chain combines TRBV13 with TRBJ2-5; D gene ambiguous. The CDR3 has 16 amino acids. Trimming shortened V by 7 bases and J by 0 bases, and 18 bases separated the two germline ends. The germline V gene has CDR1 PRHDT and CDR2 FYEKMQ (reference sequence). The CDR3, as DNA: TGTGCCAGCACCCCCCGCCCGCTAGGGAACCAAGAGACCCAGTACTTC. This codes for CASTPRPLGNQETQYF. Full variable domain (missing parts from reference TRBV13 and TRBJ2-5): AAGVIQSPRHLIKEKRETATLKCYPIPRHDTVYWYQQGPGQDPQFLISFYEKMQSDKGSIPDRFSAQQFSDYHSELNMSSLELGDSALYFCASTPRPLGNQETQYFGPGTRLLVL.

This sequence joins TRBV30 and TRBJ2-2; 9 bases are a match to TRBD2. This CDR3 is built from 14 residues. V lost 7 bases to trimming and J lost 7 bases; unmatched junction nucleotides: 10. CDR1 is GTSNPN, CDR2 SVGIG, per germline (reference sequence). CDR3 sequence reads: CASYSGSALGELFF. The DNA of the CDR3 is TGTGCCTCGTATAGCGGGAGCGCTCTCGGGGAGCTGTTTTTT.

This chain joins TRBV9 and TRBJ2-7; no clear D. The CDR3 totals 14 residues. Trimming took off 0 bases at V and 2 bases at J, with 9 bases between the two ends. CDR1 is SGDLS and CDR2 is YYNGEE in the germline V gene. In DNA, the CDR3 is TGTGCCAGCAGCGTAGAGCAGCAGGCCTACGAGCAGTACTTC. Translation: CASSVEQQAYEQYF.

For the CDR3, the DNA is TGTGCCAGCAGTTTCCGATACGAGCAGTACTTC. It codes for CASSFRYEQYF. The chain combines TRBV28 with TRBJ2-7; no clear D gene. Germline V gene sequence: CDR1 MDHEN, CDR2 SYDVKM. There are 11 residues in the CDR3. V was cut by 3 bases and J by 4 bases, with 4 bases left in between.

This clonotype was recorded once. This sequence joins TRBV7-3 and TRBJ1-3; D is uncertain. The CDR3 loop spans 16 amino acids. Germline lookup yields CDR1 SGHTA and CDR2 FQGTGA. Trimming left V 4 bases short and J 0 bases short, with 13 bases between. The CDR3 DNA reads as TGTGCCAGCAGCTCTGGACCGCCGAACTCTGGAAACACCATATATTTT. This sequence encodes CASSSGPPNSGNTIYF.

The chain joins TRBV6-2 or TRBV6-3 to TRBJ2-3; D may be TRBD2 (6 bases). Trimming removed 0 bases at V and 5 bases at J, with 18 bases between. Germline values: CDR1 MNHEY, CDR2 SVGEGT. The CDR3 is 17 residues long. The CDR3 coding sequence is TGTGCCAGCAGTTACTCGGGACTCCCGGTCCCTGAAGATACGCAGTATTTT. This encodes CASSYSGLPVPEDTQYF.

This rearrangement joins TRBV7-9 to TRBJ2-1, with D unclear. Trimming took off 5 bases at V and 3 bases at J, with 5 bases between the two ends. The germline V gene encodes CDR1 SEHNR and CDR2 FQNEAQ (reference sequence). The CDR3 is made up of 12 amino acids. CDR3 protein: CASSPDYNEQFF. CDR3 coding DNA: TGTGCCAGCAGCCCAGACTACAATGAGCAGTTCTTC.

The chain couples TRBV29-1 to TRBJ2-6, with a tentative D call TRBD2 (6 bases). CDR3 length equals 15 residues. The V end lost 6 bases, the J end lost 0 bases, and 12 bases lay between the germline ends. The germline gives CDR1 SQVTM, CDR2 ANQGSEA. In DNA, the CDR3 is TGCAGCGTCCTACTAGCCGCCTCTGGGGCCAACGTCCTGACTTTC. It specifies CSVLLAASGANVLTF.

The rearrangement joins TRBV29-1 to TRBJ2-7, with 8 nucleotides matching TRBD2. Per the germline V gene, CDR1 is SQVTM and CDR2 is ANQGSEA. The CDR3 contains 11 residues. The CDR3 sequence: CGGRYTYEQYF. CDR3 DNA sequence: TGCGGCGGGAGGTATACCTACGAGCAGTACTTC.

This chain links TRBV14 with TRBJ2-1; D perhaps matches TRBD2 (6 bases). The germline V and J ends were trimmed by 4 bases and 10 bases, with 14 bases remaining between them. Germline values: CDR1 SGHDN, CDR2 FVKESK. This CDR3 has 13 amino acids. Written as DNA, the CDR3 is TGTGCCAGCAGCCTCCCCCTCGCGGGGGAGCAGTTCTTC. It specifies CASSLPLAGEQFF.

V usage is TRBV5-6 and J usage is TRBJ2-1, with unresolved D. The CDR3 consists of 14 residues. From germline, CDR1 is SGHDT and CDR2 YYEEEE. V shed 4 bases and J shed 6 bases, with 14 bases lying between them. CDR3 sequence reads: CASSIRAHPNEQFF. CDR3 coding DNA: TGTGCCAGCAGCATCCGGGCCCACCCCAATGAGCAGTTCTTC.

The genes are TRBV6-2 or TRBV6-3 and TRBJ1-1; possibly TRBD1 for D (5 bases). This CDR3 contains 16 residues. The germline V gene encodes CDR1 MNHEY and CDR2 SVGEGT. V dropped 7 bases and J dropped 0 bases, with 18 bases sitting between them. The DNA for the CDR3 is TGTGCCAGCATTACCCTACCGGGACGGATGAACACTGAAGCTTTCTTT. This encodes CASITLPGRMNTEAFF.

The chain couples TRBV28 to TRBJ2-5; 7 bases are shared with TRBD1. CDR1 is MDHEN, CDR2 SYDVKM, per germline. This CDR3 has 14 amino acids. Trimming cost V 6 bases and J 5 bases; bases outside gene matches: 9. Here the CDR3 reads CASRGPGGIETQYF. The DNA of the CDR3 is TGTGCCAGCAGGGGACCAGGGGGAATCGAGACCCAGTACTTC. Full variable domain (rest looked up from reference TRBV28 and TRBJ2-5): DVKVTQSSRYLVKRTGEKVFLECVQDMDHENMFWYRQDPGLGLRLIYFSYDVKMKEKGDIPEGYSVSREKKERFSLILESASTNQTSMYLCASRGPGGIETQYFGPGTRLLVL.

V is TRBV5-1 and J is TRBJ2-1, with 9 bases lining up with TRBD2. The CDR3 is 18 amino acids. CDR1 SGHRS and CDR2 YFSETQ come from the germline V gene. The V segment lost 4 bases and the J segment 1 base; nucleotides outside the gene matches: 12. Here the CDR3 DNA reads TGCGCCAGCAGCCTAAATAGCGGGAGTGCCCGGTCCTACAATGAGCAGTTCTTC. Protein: CASSLNSGSARSYNEQFF.

The rearrangement links TRBV20-1 to TRBJ2-5; D could derive from TRBD1 or TRBD2 (5 bases each). V was shortened by 6 bases and J by 1 base, with 12 bases between the two germline ends. Germline-derived CDR1 and CDR2 are DFQATT and SNEGSKA (reference sequence). This CDR3 has 13 residues. The CDR3 DNA reads TGCAGTGCCCCCTTAGGGACCCAAGAGACCCAGTACTTC. It codes for CSAPLGTQETQYF.

The chain links TRBV10-3 to TRBJ2-4, with a weak D call TRBD1 (5 bases). Germline V CDR1 and CDR2: ENHRY, SYGVKD. The germline V and J ends were trimmed by 10 bases and 1 base, with 8 bases remaining between them. CDR3 length equals 12 residues. The CDR3 bases are TGTGCCACAGCAGGGGCCAAAAACATTCAGTACTTC. Its protein is CATAGAKNIQYF.

This chain connects TRBV20-1 to TRBJ1-2; D ambiguous. This CDR3 is built from 14 residues. V lost 1 base, J lost 4 bases, and 13 bases lay in between. The V gene's germline CDR1 is DFQATT and CDR2 SNEGSKA (reference sequence). CDR3 sequence (DNA): TGCAGTGCTAGAGTATCAGCGGACCGCTATGGCTACACCTTC. Its translation is CSARVSADRYGYTF.

The chain combines TRBV15 with TRBJ2-2; D uncertain. Germline-derived CDR1 and CDR2 are LNHNV and YYDKDF (reference sequence). The CDR3 covers 14 residues. Trimming cost V 0 bases and J 5 bases, with 7 bases left between them. The CDR3 sequence: CATSRDRETGELFF. The DNA for the CDR3 is TGTGCCACCAGCAGAGATCGAGAGACCGGGGAGCTGTTTTTT.

The V call is TRBV11-2, the J call TRBJ2-7; D unclear. Germline CDR1 reads SGHAT; CDR2 reads FQNNGV. This CDR3 is built from 13 residues. Trimming stripped 1 base from V and 2 bases from J, with 6 bases between. CDR3 in amino acids: CASSLGWTYEQYF. CDR3 DNA: TGTGCCAGCAGCTTAGGTTGGACCTACGAGCAGTACTTC.

This chain uses TRBV20-1 with TRBJ2-2; D is unresolved. Germline V lookup: CDR1 DFQATT, CDR2 SNEGSKA (reference sequence). Trimming removed 4 bases at V and 1 base at J, with 7 bases between. This CDR3 has 13 amino acids. This CDR3 reads CSANPGNTGELFF. The CDR3, as DNA: TGCAGTGCTAACCCTGGGAACACCGGGGAGCTGTTTTTT.

This chain connects TRBV15 to TRBJ1-5; D not certain. Trimming removed 0 bases from V and 5 bases from J, with 14 bases in between. CDR3 length: 16 residues. Germline-derived CDR1 and CDR2 are LNHNV and YYDKDF (reference sequence). The CDR3 protein is CATSRDRMSGDQPQHF. As DNA, the CDR3 is TGTGCCACCAGCAGAGATAGGATGTCTGGGGATCAGCCCCAGCATTTT.

This clonotype was counted once. The CDR3 here is CASSLRSGTSRTEAFF. The CDR3 nucleotides are TGTGCCAGCAGTTTAAGATCCGGGACCTCAAGGACTGAAGCTTTCTTT. This chain links TRBV12-3 or TRBV12-4 with TRBJ1-1; a possible D gene is TRBD1 (5 bases). The CDR3 consists of 16 residues. With 2 bases removed from V and 5 bases from J, the gap between germline ends came to 18 bases.

This clonotype appeared once. This rearrangement joins TRBV28 to TRBJ1-1, with D tentatively TRBD1 (6 bases). This CDR3 has 11 amino acids. Trimming removed 6 bases from V and 5 bases from J, with 7 bases in between. The germline V gene has CDR1 MDHEN and CDR2 SYDVKM. Here the CDR3 reads CASRTGTEAFF. In nucleotides, the CDR3 is TGTGCCAGCAGAACAGGGACTGAAGCTTTCTTT.

The chain combines TRBV4-3 with TRBJ2-1, with TRBD2 as a possible D gene (5 bases). V shed 4 bases and J shed 10 bases, with 11 bases lying between them. CDR1 and CDR2 (germline): LGHNA, YSLEER. The CDR3 runs 12 residues. The CDR3 spells CASSLTSNEQFF. The CDR3 DNA sequence: TGCGCCAGCAGCCTCACTAGTAACGAGCAGTTCTTC.